Included here is one TCR beta chain sequence, with context. The target of this receptor is not known. The sample holds no much larger clone one base away, and base qualities are not on file. The collaborating institutions used their own protocols to collect whole blood in K2EDTA tubes. For TCRbeta analysis, collaborators shipped samples as frozen whole blood, isolated PBMCs, or DNA extracted from either of those sample types. TCRbeta CDR3 regions were amplified from genomic DNA by means of the immunoSEQ Assay, a bias-controlled multiplex PCR. The study's processing was this. Nucleated cell counts per sample were estimated from amplification of reference gene primers within the assay. To quantify the absolute abundance of each unique TCRbeta CDR3 rearrangement, sequence reads were collapsed and filtered. For each sample, productive Simpson clonality was calculated as the square root of Simpson's diversity index across productive rearrangements. TCRdb retrieved this table from immuneACCESS and kept in-frame rearrangements only. Not all clones are present; in checked studies, unresolved V genes account for under half, and no reason is known for the remainder. Clonal size and the V and J genes are those of that table, whereas D and trimming came from the DNA. Counted in this sample were over 200,000 clones; around nine tenths of them appeared once. The top ten clones comprise approximately 2.6% of the sample.

These data belong to a study of blood T cell repertoires in COVID-19 (dated by TCRdb to about 2020). For the study in its entirety: Samples covering the acute and convalescent phases of COVID-19 were provided by collaborators in the United States, Italy and Spain. The material from the prospective study consisted of cDNA or gDNA derived from T cells, B-cell-depleted T cells, or PBMCs. Subjects who had been exposed to COVID-19, were actively infected with it, or had recovered from it provided the deeply sampled blood TCRbeta repertoires that made up the dataset. A freely available public database, intended as a resource for researchers studying the immune response to SARS-CoV-2, is where the repertoires were released. Samples came from the ongoing ImmuneRACE study (first 160 participants) plus 1,254 subjects from 6 global collaborators. A de-identified subject ID, COVID-19 status, age in years and sex were almost always included in the sample metadata. Where available, HLA class I and class II types were obtained from metadata supplied by the sample provider rather than from assay-based typing.

Its CDR3 holds 13 amino acids, cysteine through phenylalanine. The retained sequence is limited to the CDR3, 39 bases, with the frame set at the first base. Compared with germline, V lacks 6 bases and J lacks 3 bases; bases without a gene match: 4. CDR1 and CDR2 were assigned from the germline V gene as KGHSH and LQKENI. Overall study results and their limits: How much clinical and demographic metadata was included differed by source and by participant, and the metadata was provided uncurated.

Sequencing was performed on peripheral blood. The TCR comes from a woman aged 60-75 years with acute or convalescent COVID-19. The chain links TRBV18 with TRBJ2-7; 8 junctional bases match TRBD1. The CDR3 in this case is CASSRGQDYEQYF. The sequenced DNA is TGTGCCAGCTCCCGGGGACAGGACTACGAGCAGTACTTC.